This TCR beta chain is from a study of neoadjuvant anti-PD-1 for oral cavity cancer. Two replicates per tumor sample, mostly from around 4.8 ug of genomic DNA. Using immunoSEQ multiplex PCR, the repertoire was profiled, and TCRdb retains in-frame clones only, with some absent. Seen here are 4,500 to 6,000 clones, about three fifths observed once, and the top ten hold more than 5.5%. This CDR3 is built from 15 residues. V shed 6 bases and J shed 0 bases, with 9 bases lying between them. From germline, CDR1 is MNHNS and CDR2 SASEGT. The TCR originated in a person aged 40 to 85 with oral cavity squamous cell carcinoma. The sample consisted of tumor tissue, taken before nivolumab (anti-PD-1) treatment. The chain links TRBV6-1 to TRBJ2-6, with a possible D match to TRBD1 (6 bases). Written as DNA, the CDR3 is TGTGCCAGCAGACACAGGGACTCTGGGGCCAACGTCCTGACTTTC. This gives the protein CASRHRDSGANVLTF.